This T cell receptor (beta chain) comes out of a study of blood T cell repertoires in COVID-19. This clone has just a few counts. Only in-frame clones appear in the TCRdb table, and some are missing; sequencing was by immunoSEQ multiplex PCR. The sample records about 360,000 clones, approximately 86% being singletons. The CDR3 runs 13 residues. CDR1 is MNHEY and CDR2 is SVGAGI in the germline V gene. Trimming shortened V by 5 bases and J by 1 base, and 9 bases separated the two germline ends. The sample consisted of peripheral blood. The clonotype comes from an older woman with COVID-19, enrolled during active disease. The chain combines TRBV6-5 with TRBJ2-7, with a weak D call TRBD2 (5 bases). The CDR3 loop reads CASSIGESYEQYF. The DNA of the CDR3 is TGTGCCAGCAGTATCGGGGAGTCCTACGAGCAGTACTTC.